This T cell receptor beta chain was obtained from a study of blood T cell repertoires in COVID-19. The germline V gene encodes CDR1 WNHNN and CDR2 SYGVQD (reference sequence). V lost 8 bases and J lost 4, with 29 bases in between. CDR3 size: 18 residues. Original analysis: Quantification of nucleated cells was approximated via reference gene primer amplification. Here immunoSEQ multiplex PCR was the method, and the copy in TCRdb shows in-frame clones only, minus some. V and J calls plus clone size are reproduced from that table; the DNA served to infer D and trimming. The repertoire holds approximately 150,000 clones, with approximately 88% as singletons.

This clonotype was sampled from a woman aged 45-59 years with acute or convalescent COVID-19. Sequenced material: peripheral blood. The gene calls are TRBV10-1 and TRBJ1-2, with D uncertain. CDR3 nucleotide sequence: TGCGCCAGCCCGAGGTGGCGGGGTGCCCATAGCTGTTCCTATGGCTACACCTTC. Translated: CASPRWRGAHSCSYGYTF.